This T cell receptor beta chain was observed in a study of T cell responses to AZD1222 COVID-19 vaccine. Study findings and constraints: The number of AZD1222 recipients seropositive at baseline was only five or six. With dominance at 160-218 and 743-854, vaccine-associated CD4 TCRs spanned spike. Clonal diversity was possibly underestimated, and the donors were mostly white British, with more females. The study found Spike-specific TCR breadth and depth rose after two AZD1222 doses.

Of note for this clone: Its antigen is not known.

Clones were sequenced by immunoSEQ multiplex PCR, and TCRdb holds only the in-frame ones, with some missing. The repertoire holds over 150,000 clones, with roughly 92% as singletons. V shed 4 bases and J shed 0 bases, with 4 bases lying between them. The CDR3 extends over 13 amino acids. The clonotype comes from an adult who received the AZD1222 COVID-19 vaccine. The sample was peripheral blood, taken 28 days after the second AZD1222 dose. This sequence joins TRBV12-3 or TRBV12-4 and TRBJ1-3; no firm D call. The CDR3 reads CASSSTSGNTIYF. CDR3 coding DNA: TGTGCCAGCAGTTCAACCTCTGGAAACACCATATATTTT.